These 11 T cell receptor beta chains came from one sample sequenced in a study of cytomegalovirus exposure and HLA in healthy donors. PCR involved 60 Vbeta and 13 Jbeta primers. This table comes from immunoSEQ multiplex PCR, and its TCRdb copy is limited to in-frame clones, with some not included. The sample gives 160,000 or so clones, approximately 80% of which show up once; roughly 1.3% is in the top ten. The specimen sequenced was PBMCs. The receptors stem from a man between 25 and 39 years old in good health and CMV-seronegative.

CDR3 DNA sequence: TGTGCCAGCAGTGCCTCGGGGGTTCGTTGGGGAAAGACCCAGTACTTC. Translation gives CASSASGVRWGKTQYF. The V gene is TRBV27, the J gene TRBJ2-5, with a tentative D call TRBD2 (6 bases). The CDR3 totals 16 residues. Germline CDR1 is MNHEY and CDR2 is SMNVEV (reference sequence). Trimming cost V 5 bases and J 6 bases, with 22 bases left between them.

This sequence joins TRBV28 and TRBJ2-6; D might be TRBD1 (7 bases). Germline V gene lookup returns CDR1 MDHEN and CDR2 SYDVKM. The CDR3 covers 18 residues. With 1 base removed from V and 0 bases from J, the gap between germline ends came to 13 bases. The CDR3 sequence: CASSLSQGGSSGANVLTF. The CDR3 DNA reads TGTGCCAGCAGTTTATCCCAGGGGGGAAGCTCTGGGGCCAACGTCCTGACTTTC.

The chain is built from TRBV30 and TRBJ2-7, with 9 nucleotides matching TRBD1. This CDR3 region has 15 residues. Trimming at V came to 5 bases and at J to 3 bases, leaving 11 bases not matched to a gene. Germline V gene sequence: CDR1 GTSNPN, CDR2 SVGIG (reference sequence). Here the CDR3 reads CAWAQGAAVGYEQYF. The CDR3 DNA reads TGTGCCTGGGCACAGGGGGCGGCCGTCGGCTACGAGCAGTACTTC.

This chain connects TRBV5-1 to TRBJ2-7; D might be TRBD1 (6 bases). V was trimmed by 2 bases and J by 5 bases, leaving 11 bases between them. The CDR3 runs 13 residues. Germline V gene sequence: CDR1 SGHRS, CDR2 YFSETQ. CDR3 amino acids: CASSFAGADEQYF. CDR3 coding DNA: TGCGCCAGCAGCTTCGCAGGGGCGGACGAGCAGTACTTC.

The genes are TRBV30 and TRBJ1-5; D unresolved. This CDR3 is 14 amino acids long. Per germline, CDR1 GTSNPN and CDR2 SVGIG (reference sequence). V was pared by 4 bases and J by 2 bases, with 12 bases between. This CDR3 is CAWKAGGGNQPQHF. DNA for the CDR3: TGTGCCTGGAAGGCAGGTGGCGGCAATCAGCCCCAGCATTTT.

CDR3 coding DNA: TGTGCCAGCAGCGTAGTTGGTAGTGAAAAACTGTTTTTT. This encodes CASSVVGSEKLFF. The chain has TRBV9 and TRBJ1-4; D is undetermined. There are 13 residues in the CDR3. CDR1 SGDLS and CDR2 YYNGEE come from the germline V gene. The ends were cut back, 0 bases at V and 7 bases at J, with 7 bases in the middle. The complete variable domain, with remaining parts taken from reference TRBV9 and TRBJ1-4, reads DSGVTQTPKHLITATGQRVTLRCSPRSGDLSVYWYQQSLDQGLQFLIQYYNGEERAKGNILERFSAQQFPDLHSELNLSSLELGDSALYFCASSVVGSEKLFFGSGTQLSVL.

The chain recombines TRBV5-1 with TRBJ2-1; TRBD2 agrees at 7 bases. Germline V gene lookup returns CDR1 SGHRS and CDR2 YFSETQ. The junction had 10 bases not matched to a gene; V was cut back by 0 bases and J by 7 bases. The CDR3 has 16 residues. The DNA of the CDR3 is TGCGCCAGCAGCTTGGGTACTAGCGTCCGAGTTAATGAGCAGTTCTTC. Translated, it gives CASSLGTSVRVNEQFF.

The chain has TRBV5-4 and TRBJ2-2; 14 positions match TRBD2. The trim removed 4 bases at V and 3 bases at J, leaving 8 bases unmatched. CDR3 length equals 18 residues. Germline CDR1 SGHNT, CDR2 YYREEE (reference sequence). The CDR3 nucleotides are TGTGCCAGCAGCGCTGGACTAGCGGGAGGTCGGGACACCGGGGAGCTGTTTTTT. It yields the protein CASSAGLAGGRDTGELFF.

The V and J genes are TRBV5-1 and TRBJ2-7; possible D gene TRBD1, 5 bases. This CDR3 region has 14 residues. Trimming pared 2 bases from V and 1 base from J, leaving 10 bases between. Germline assignment: CDR1 SGHRS and CDR2 YFSETQ. The CDR3 region has the DNA TGCGCCAGCAGCTTTCAGGGTTCTTCCTACGAGCAGTACTTC. This translates into CASSFQGSSYEQYF.

The chain joins TRBV18 to TRBJ2-3, with D possibly being TRBD1 (6 bases). V was shortened by 3 bases and J by 3 bases, with 16 bases between the two germline ends. The length of the CDR3 is 16 residues. The germline V gene has CDR1 KGHSH and CDR2 LQKENI. CDR3 nucleotides: TGTGCCAGCTCACCGCCATATACAGGGTTAACAGATACGCAGTATTTT. It yields the protein CASSPPYTGLTDTQYF.

This chain links TRBV7-9 with TRBJ1-1; D ambiguous. CDR3 length: 15 amino acids. Germline lookup yields CDR1 SEHNR and CDR2 FQNEAQ (reference sequence). V was trimmed by 5 bases and J by 0 bases, leaving 13 bases between them. This CDR3 reads CASSPQTSMNTEAFF. The CDR3 region has the DNA TGTGCCAGCAGCCCCCAGACAAGCATGAACACTGAAGCTTTCTTT.